This is a list of T cell receptor beta chains from one sample in a study of cytomegalovirus exposure and HLA in healthy donors. Only in-frame clones appear in the TCRdb table, and some are missing; sequencing was by immunoSEQ multiplex PCR. This table holds 100,000 to 150,000 clones, approximately 88% found once. The sequenced sample consisted of PBMCs. The receptors here all came from a man aged 18 to 30 in good health and CMV-seronegative. Both conserved end residues are trimmed from each CDR3. Fields, in order: J gene, V gene, CDR3 protein.

TRBJ2-7,TRBV19,ASSISAGDSPAEQY
TRBJ2-1,TRBV11-2,ASSYSGRETYNEQF
TRBJ2-7,TRBV19,ASSTSGTPSYEQY
TRBJ2-7,TRBV7-8,ASSHGHSGTYEQY
TRBJ2-2,TRBV5-1,ASSSQGAHTGELF
TRBJ2-7,TRBV28,ASSHGQSSTYEQY
TRBJ1-4,TRBV5-1,ASSPQGAANEKLF
TRBJ1-1,TRBV19,ASSPPNAWGRLNRDTEAF
TRBJ1-1,TRBV10-2,ASSDRGTENTEAF
TRBJ1-1,TRBV6-5,ASSEGADTEAF
TRBJ2-1,TRBV6-4,ASSDGQGPSSYNEQF